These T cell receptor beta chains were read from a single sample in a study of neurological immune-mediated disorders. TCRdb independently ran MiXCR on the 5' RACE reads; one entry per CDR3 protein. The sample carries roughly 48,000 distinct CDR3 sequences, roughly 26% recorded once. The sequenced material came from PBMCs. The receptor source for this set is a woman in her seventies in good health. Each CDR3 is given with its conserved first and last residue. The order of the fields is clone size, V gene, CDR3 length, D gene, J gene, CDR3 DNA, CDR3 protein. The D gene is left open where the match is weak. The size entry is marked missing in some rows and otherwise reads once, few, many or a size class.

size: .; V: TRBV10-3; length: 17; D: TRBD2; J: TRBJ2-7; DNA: TGTGCCATCAGTGTCGGATATGTCGGGGGGAACTCCTACGAGCAGTACTTC; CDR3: CAISVGYVGGNSYEQYF
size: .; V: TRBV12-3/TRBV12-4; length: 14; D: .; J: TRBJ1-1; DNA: TGTGCCAGCAGTTTAAACAGGGTGAACACTGAAGCTTTCTTT; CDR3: CASSLNRVNTEAFF
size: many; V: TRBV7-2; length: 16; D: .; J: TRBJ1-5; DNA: TGTGCCAGCAGCCGTGAGGGGGTTGGCGGGCGTCAGCCCCAGCATTTT; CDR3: CASSREGVGGRQPQHF
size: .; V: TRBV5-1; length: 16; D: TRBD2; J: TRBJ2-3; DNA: TGCGCCAGCAGCTTGGATCCGGGGGGGCAAACAGATACGCAGTATTTT; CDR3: CASSLDPGGQTDTQYF
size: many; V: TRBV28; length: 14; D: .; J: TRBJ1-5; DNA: TGTGCCAGCAGGACCGGGACCGAGCATCAGCCCCAGCATTTT; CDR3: CASRTGTEHQPQHF
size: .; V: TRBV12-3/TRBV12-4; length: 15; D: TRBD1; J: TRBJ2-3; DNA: TGTGCCAGCAGTTGGACAGGGAGTGACACAGATACGCAGTATTTT; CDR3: CASSWTGSDTDTQYF
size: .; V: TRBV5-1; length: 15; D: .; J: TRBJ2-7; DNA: TGCGCCAGCAGCTTGGTGGTGGCCAGAACCTACGAGCAGTACTTC; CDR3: CASSLVVARTYEQYF
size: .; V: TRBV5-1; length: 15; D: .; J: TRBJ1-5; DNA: TGCGCCAGCAGCTTGACGGGTCTAGGTGGACAGTCCCAGCATTTT; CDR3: CASSLTGLGGQSQHF
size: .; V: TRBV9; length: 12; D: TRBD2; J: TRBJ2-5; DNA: TGTGCCAGCAGCTCCACTAGCGGGGGTCCAGACTTC; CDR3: CASSSTSGGPDF
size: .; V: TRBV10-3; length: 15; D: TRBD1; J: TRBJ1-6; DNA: TGTGCCATCAGTGAACACCGGGACAGTAATTCACCCCTCCACTTT; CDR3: CAISEHRDSNSPLHF
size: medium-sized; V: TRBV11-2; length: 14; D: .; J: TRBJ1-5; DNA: TGTGCCAGCAGCCTTGGGGGGGTGAATCAGCCCCAGCATTTT; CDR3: CASSLGGVNQPQHF
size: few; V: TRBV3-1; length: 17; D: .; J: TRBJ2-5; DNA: TGTGCCAGCAGCCAAGATCTACCAGGGTTTTACCAAGAGACCCAGTACTTC; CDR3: CASSQDLPGFYQETQYF
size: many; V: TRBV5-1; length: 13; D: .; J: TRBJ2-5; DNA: TGCGCCAGCAGCTCTGGACAAAGGGAGACCCAGTACTTC; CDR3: CASSSGQRETQYF
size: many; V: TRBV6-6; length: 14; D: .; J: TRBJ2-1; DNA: TGTGCCAGCCTTCACGGGCAGGGGTTGAATGAGCAGTTCTTC; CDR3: CASLHGQGLNEQFF
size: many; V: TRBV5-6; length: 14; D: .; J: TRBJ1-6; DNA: TGTGCCAGCAGAGCCCGGCAGGGGTATTCACCCCTCCACTTT; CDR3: CASRARQGYSPLHF
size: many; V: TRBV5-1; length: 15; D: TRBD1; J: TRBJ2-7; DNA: TGCGCCAGCAGCGCGACAGGGCAGGTCTTCGGGGAGCAGTACTTC; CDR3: CASSATGQVFGEQYF
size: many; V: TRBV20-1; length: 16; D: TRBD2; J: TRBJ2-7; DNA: TGCAGTGCTAGTCGGTCGCCTAGCGGGGGCTCCTACGAGCAGTACTTC; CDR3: CSASRSPSGGSYEQYF
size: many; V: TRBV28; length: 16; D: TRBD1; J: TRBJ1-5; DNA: TGTGCCAGCAGGATACCGGGACAGGGCGACAATCAGCCCCAGCATTTT; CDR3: CASRIPGQGDNQPQHF
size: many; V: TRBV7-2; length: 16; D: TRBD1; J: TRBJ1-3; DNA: TGTGCCAGCAGTCCACGGCCCGGGACAGGGAGAAACACCATATATTTT; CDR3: CASSPRPGTGRNTIYF
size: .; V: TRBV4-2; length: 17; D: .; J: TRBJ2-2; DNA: TGTGCCAGCAGCCAAGATCGGTGGACCGTGGACACCGGGGAGCTGTTTTTT; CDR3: CASSQDRWTVDTGELFF
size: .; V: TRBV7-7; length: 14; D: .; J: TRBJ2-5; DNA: TGTGCCAGCAGCGCCCGGGACACCCAAGAGACCCAGTACTTC; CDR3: CASSARDTQETQYF
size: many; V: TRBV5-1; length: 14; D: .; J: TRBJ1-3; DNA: TGCGCCAGCAGCCCCACAGGCTCTGGAAACACCATATATTTT; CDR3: CASSPTGSGNTIYF
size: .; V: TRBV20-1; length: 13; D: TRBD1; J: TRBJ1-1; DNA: TGCAGTGCCCCACGAGGACAGGGAACTGAAGCTTTCTTT; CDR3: CSAPRGQGTEAFF
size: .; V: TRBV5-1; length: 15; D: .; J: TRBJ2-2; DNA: TGCGCCAGCAGCTTGACAGGAGTGAACACCGGGGAGCTGTTTTTT; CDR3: CASSLTGVNTGELFF
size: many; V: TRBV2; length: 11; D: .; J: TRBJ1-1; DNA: TGTGCCAGCAGGGGATTCCCTGAAGCTTTCTTT; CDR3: CASRGFPEAFF
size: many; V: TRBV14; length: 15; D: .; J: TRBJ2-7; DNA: TGTGCCAGCAGCTCCTGGACGGACCATCCCTACGAGCAGTACTTC; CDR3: CASSSWTDHPYEQYF
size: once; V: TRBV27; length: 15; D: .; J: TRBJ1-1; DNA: TGTGCCAGCAGTTTAAATCCGGTTTTGAACACTGAAGCTTTCTTT; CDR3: CASSLNPVLNTEAFF
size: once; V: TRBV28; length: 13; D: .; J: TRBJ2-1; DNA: TGTGCCAGCAGTCCAACAGTATACAATGAGCAGTTCTTC; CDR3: CASSPTVYNEQFF
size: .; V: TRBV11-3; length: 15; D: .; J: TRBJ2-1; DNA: TGTGCCAGCAGCTTAGACGGACCACTCAAAGGGGAGCAGTTCTTC; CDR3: CASSLDGPLKGEQFF
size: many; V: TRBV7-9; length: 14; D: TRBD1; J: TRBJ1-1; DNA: TGTGCCAGCATCGTAGACAGGGAGAACACTGAAGCTTTCTTT; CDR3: CASIVDRENTEAFF
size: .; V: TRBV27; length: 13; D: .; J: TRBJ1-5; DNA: TGTGCCAGCAGTTTAACAGACAATCAGCCCCAGCATTTT; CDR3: CASSLTDNQPQHF
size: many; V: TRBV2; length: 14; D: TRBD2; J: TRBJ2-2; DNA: TGTGCCAGCAGTGTAATAGGACTAGCCGGGGAGCTGTTTTTT; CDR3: CASSVIGLAGELFF
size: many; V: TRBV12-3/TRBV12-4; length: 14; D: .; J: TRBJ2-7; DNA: TGTGCCAGCAGTTTCTATGGTCGGGACTACGAGCAGTACTTC; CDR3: CASSFYGRDYEQYF
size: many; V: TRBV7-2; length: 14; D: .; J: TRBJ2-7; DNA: TGTGCCAGCAATCCCCACCGGGGTACCTACGAGCAGTACTTC; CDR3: CASNPHRGTYEQYF
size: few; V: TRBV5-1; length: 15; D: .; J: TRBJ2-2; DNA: TGCGCCAGCAGCGCAGGGGTCCCCAACGGCGGGGAGCTGTTTTTT; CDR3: CASSAGVPNGGELFF
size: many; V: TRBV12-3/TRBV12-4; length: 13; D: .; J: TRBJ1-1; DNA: TGTGCCAGCAGCTATTGGGGAGGCACTGAAGCTTTCTTT; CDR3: CASSYWGGTEAFF
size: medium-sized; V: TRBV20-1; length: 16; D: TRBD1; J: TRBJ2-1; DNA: TGCAGTGCTAGACCCCATGACAGGGCACCCTACAATGAGCAGTTCTTC; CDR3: CSARPHDRAPYNEQFF
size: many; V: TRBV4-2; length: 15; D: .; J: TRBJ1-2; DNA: TGTGCCAGCAGCCAAGGGGCGTCATTCGCCCATGGCTACACCTTC; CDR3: CASSQGASFAHGYTF
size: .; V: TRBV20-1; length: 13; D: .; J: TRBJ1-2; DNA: TGCAGTGCTAACCTCGGGGGCGAAGATGGCTACACCTTC; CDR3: CSANLGGEDGYTF
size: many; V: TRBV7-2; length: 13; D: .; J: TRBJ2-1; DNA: TGTGCCAGCAGCCTTTCCCGGTCGAATGAGCAGTTCTTC; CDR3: CASSLSRSNEQFF
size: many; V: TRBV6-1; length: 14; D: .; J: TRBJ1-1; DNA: TGTGCCAGCAGTGAATCCCAGTATCTCCCTGAAGCTTTCTTT; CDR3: CASSESQYLPEAFF
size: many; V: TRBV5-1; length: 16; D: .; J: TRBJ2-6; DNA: TGCGCCAGCAGCTTCCAACAGGGCGCAGGGGCCAACGTCCTGACTTTC; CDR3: CASSFQQGAGANVLTF
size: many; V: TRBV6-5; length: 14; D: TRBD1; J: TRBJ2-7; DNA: TGTGCCAGTACCCCGAGGGACAGAGACGACGAACAGTACTTC; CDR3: CASTPRDRDDEQYF
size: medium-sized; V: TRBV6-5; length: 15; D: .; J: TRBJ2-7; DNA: TGTGCCAGCAGTTACTCGACCCAGGCCTCCTACGAGCAGTACTTC; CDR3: CASSYSTQASYEQYF
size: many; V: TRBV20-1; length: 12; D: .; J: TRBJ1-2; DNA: TGCAGTGCGCCCGGACAGACAGGTGGCTACACCTTC; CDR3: CSAPGQTGGYTF
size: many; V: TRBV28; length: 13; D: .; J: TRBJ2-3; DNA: TGTGCCAGCAGCCGGAGGTACACAGATACGCAGTATTTT; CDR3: CASSRRYTDTQYF
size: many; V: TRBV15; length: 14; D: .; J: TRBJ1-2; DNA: TGTGCCACCAGCAGAGATTTACAGGGTGATGGCTACACCTTC; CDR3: CATSRDLQGDGYTF
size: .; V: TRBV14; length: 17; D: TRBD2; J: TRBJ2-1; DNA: TGTGCCAGCAGCCAGATAGGGACTAGGAGCTCCTACAATGAGCAGTTCTTC; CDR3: CASSQIGTRSSYNEQFF
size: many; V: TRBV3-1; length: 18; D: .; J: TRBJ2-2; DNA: TGTGCCAGCAGCCAAGGAATTTTTGGACCAGGGGGGACCGGGGAGCTGTTTTTT; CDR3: CASSQGIFGPGGTGELFF
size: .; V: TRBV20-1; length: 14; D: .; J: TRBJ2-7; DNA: TGCAGTGCTAGAAGGGGAGCTGGCTCCTACGAGCAGTACTTC; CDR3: CSARRGAGSYEQYF
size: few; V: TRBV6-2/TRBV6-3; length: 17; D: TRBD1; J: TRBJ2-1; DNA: TGTGCCAGCTTCGGGGGGACAGGGAGAGGGTCCTACAATGAGCAGTTCTTC; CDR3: CASFGGTGRGSYNEQFF
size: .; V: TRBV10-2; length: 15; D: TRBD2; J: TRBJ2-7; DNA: TGCGCCAGCAGTGAGCCCCAGCGGGGCTCCTACGAGCAGTACTTC; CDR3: CASSEPQRGSYEQYF
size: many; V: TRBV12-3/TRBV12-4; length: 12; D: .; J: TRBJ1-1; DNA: TGTGCCAGCAGTTTCGTAAGCACTGAAGCTTTCTTT; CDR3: CASSFVSTEAFF
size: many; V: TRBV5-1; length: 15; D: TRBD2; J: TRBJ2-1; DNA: TGCGCCAGCAGCCGGGGACTAGCGGGAGGCAATGAGCAGTTCTTC; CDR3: CASSRGLAGGNEQFF
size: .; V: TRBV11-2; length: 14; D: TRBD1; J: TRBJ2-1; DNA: TGTGCCAGCAGCTCAACAGGGGTTGGGGGTGAGCAGTTCTTC; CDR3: CASSSTGVGGEQFF
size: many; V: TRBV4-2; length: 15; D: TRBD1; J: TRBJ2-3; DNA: TGTGCCAGCAGCCAATACAGGGGGCGCTCAGATACGCAGTATTTT; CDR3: CASSQYRGRSDTQYF
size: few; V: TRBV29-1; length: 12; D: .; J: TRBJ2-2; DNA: TGCAGCGCGCGGGGCAACACCGGGGAGCTGTTTTTT; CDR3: CSARGNTGELFF
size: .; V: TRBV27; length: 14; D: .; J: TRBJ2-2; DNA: TGTGCCAGCAGTTTAGCGGCCCACACCGGGGAGCTGTTTTTT; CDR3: CASSLAAHTGELFF